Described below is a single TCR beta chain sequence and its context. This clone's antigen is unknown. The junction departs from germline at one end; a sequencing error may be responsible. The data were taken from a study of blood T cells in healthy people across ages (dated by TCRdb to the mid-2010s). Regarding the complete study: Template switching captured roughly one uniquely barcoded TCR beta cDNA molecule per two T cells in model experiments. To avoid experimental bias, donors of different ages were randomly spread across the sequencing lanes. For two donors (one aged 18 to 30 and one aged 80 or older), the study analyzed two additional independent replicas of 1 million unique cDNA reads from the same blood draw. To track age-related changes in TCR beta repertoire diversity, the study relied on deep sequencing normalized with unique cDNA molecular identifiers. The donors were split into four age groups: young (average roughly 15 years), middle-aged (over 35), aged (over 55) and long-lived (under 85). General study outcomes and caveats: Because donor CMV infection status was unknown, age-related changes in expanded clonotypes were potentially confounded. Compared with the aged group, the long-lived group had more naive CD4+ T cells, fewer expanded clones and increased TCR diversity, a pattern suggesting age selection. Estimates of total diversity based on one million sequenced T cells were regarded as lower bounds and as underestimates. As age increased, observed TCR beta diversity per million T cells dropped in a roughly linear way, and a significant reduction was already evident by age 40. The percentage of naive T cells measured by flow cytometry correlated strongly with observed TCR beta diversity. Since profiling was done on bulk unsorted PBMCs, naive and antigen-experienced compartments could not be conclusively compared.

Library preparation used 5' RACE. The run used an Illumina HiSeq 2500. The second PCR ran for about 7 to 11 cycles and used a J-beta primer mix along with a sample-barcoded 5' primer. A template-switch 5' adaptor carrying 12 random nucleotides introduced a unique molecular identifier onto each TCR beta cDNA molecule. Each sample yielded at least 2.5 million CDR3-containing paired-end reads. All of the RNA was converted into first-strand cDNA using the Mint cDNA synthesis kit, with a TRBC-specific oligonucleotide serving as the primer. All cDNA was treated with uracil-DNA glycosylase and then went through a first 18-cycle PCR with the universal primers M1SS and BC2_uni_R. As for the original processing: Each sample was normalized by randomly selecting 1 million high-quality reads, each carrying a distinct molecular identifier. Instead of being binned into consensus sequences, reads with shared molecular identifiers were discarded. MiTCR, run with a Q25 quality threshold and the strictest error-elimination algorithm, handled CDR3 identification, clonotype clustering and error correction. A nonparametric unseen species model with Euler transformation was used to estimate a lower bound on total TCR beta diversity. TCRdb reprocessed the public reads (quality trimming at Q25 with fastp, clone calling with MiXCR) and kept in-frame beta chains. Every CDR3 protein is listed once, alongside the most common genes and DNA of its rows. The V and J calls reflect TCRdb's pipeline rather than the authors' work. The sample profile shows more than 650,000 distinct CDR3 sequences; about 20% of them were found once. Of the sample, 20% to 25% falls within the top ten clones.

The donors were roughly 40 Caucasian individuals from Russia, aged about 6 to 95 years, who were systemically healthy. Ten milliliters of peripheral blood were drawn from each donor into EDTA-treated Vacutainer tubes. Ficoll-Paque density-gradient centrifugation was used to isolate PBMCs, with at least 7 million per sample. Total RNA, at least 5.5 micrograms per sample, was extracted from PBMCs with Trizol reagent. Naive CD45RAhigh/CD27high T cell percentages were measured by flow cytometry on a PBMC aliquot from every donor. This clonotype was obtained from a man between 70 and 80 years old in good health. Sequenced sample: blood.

The encoded CDR3 is CAGSNTGAGTDTQYF. Read as DNA, the sequence is TGTGCCGGCAGTAACACAGGGGCCGGCACAGATACGCAGTATTTT. The sequence is built from TRBV6-5 and TRBJ2-3, and 7 bases in between align with TRBD1. The CDR3 spans 15 residues, from the cysteine through the phenylalanine. Only the CDR3 DNA stays, 45 bases, in frame from base 1. For CDR1 and CDR2, the germline V gene lists MNHEY and SVGAGI.